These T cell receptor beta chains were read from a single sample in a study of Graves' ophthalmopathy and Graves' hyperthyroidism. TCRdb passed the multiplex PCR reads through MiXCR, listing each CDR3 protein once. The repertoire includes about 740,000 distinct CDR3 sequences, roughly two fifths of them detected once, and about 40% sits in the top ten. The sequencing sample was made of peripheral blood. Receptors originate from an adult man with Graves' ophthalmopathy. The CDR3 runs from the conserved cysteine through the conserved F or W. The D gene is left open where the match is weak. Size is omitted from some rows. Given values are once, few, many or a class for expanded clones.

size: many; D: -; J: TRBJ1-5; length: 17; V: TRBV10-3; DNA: TGTGCCATCAGTGAGTCGGTAGGTACAGATAGCAATCAGCCCCAGCATTTT; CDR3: CAISESVGTDSNQPQHF
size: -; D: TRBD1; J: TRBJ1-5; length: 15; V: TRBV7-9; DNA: TGCGCCAGCAGCCAACTTGACAGGGAAGGTCAGCCCCAGCATTTT; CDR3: CASSQLDREGQPQHF
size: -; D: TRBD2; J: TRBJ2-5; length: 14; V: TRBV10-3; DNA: TGTGCCAGTAAGACTAGCGGGGGGGCGGAGACCCAGTACTTC; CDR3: CASKTSGGAETQYF
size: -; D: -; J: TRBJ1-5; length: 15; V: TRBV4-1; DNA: TGCGCCAGCAGCCTGACAGAGGGCAGCAATCAGCCCCAGCATTTT; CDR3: CASSLTEGSNQPQHF
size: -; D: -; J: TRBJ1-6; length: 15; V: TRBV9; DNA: TGTGCCAGCAGCCCAGTCAGCTTGGGGTCTTCACCCCTCCACTTT; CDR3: CASSPVSLGSSPLHF
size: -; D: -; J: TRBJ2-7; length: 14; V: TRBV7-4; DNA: TGTGCCAGCAGCTTAGAAGGGTATTCCTACGAGCAGTACTTC; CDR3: CASSLEGYSYEQYF
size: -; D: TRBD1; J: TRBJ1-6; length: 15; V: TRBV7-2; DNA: TGTGCCAGCAGCCGGGGGACAGGGAACACTTCACCCCTCCACTTT; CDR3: CASSRGTGNTSPLHF
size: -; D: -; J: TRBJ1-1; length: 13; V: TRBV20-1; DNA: TGCAGTCCAGGACAGTCCATGAACACTGAAGCTTTCTTT; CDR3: CSPGQSMNTEAFF
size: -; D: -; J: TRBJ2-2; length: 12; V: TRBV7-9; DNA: TGTGCCAGCAGCTTAGTTTTAGGGGAGCTGTTTTTT; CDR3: CASSLVLGELFF
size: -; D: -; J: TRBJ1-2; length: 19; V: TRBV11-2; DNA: TGTGCCAGCAGCCAAGATCCGCAGGGGCGAGACGGTACGGGCTATGGCTACACCTTC; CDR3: CASSQDPQGRDGTGYGYTF
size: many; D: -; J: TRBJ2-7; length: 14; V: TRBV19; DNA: TGTGCCAGTAGTTACTCCGAGGCAGCCTACGAGCAGTACTTC; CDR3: CASSYSEAAYEQYF
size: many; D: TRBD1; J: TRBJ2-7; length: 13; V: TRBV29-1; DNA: TGCAGCGCGTCCGGGACAGAGTCCTACGAGCAGTACTTC; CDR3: CSASGTESYEQYF
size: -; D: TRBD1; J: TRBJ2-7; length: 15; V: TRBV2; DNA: TGTGCCAGCAGACACAGGGGTTTTAGCTCCTACGAGCAGTACTTC; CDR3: CASRHRGFSSYEQYF
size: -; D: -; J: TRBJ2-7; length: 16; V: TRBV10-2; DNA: TGCGCCAGCAGTGAGGACATAAGACAATCGTCCTACGAGCAGTACTTC; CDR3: CASSEDIRQSSYEQYF
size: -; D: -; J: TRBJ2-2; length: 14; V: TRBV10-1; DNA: TGCGCCAGCAGTGAATGGCTAGACACCGGGGAGCTGTTTTTT; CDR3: CASSEWLDTGELFF
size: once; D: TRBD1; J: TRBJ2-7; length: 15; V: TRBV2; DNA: TGTGCCAGCAGTCTACAGGGGGCACTGTCCTACGAGCAGTACTTC; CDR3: CASSLQGALSYEQYF
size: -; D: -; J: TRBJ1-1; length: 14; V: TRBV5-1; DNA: TGCGCCAGCAGCTTGGAGGCCGTGAACACTGAAGTTTTCTTT; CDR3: CASSLEAVNTEVFF
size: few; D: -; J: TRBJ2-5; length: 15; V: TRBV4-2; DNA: TGTGCCAGCAGCCAAGAGGCGGGGACAGAAGAGACCCAGTACTTC; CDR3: CASSQEAGTEETQYF
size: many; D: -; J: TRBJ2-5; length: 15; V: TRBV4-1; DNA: TGCGCCAGCAGCCTGCAGGGGAATGTAGGAGAGACCCAGTACTTC; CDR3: CASSLQGNVGETQYF
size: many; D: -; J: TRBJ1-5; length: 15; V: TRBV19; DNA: TGTGCCAGTACTCCCTGGGGAGATAGCAATCAGCCCCAGCATTTT; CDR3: CASTPWGDSNQPQHF
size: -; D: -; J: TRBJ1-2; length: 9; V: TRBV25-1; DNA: TGTGCCAGGAGAGATGGCTACACCTTC; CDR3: CARRDGYTF
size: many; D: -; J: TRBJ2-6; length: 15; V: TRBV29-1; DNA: TGCAGCGTTGAGTCGGCGGACTCTGGGGCCAACGTCCTGACTTTC; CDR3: CSVESADSGANVLTF
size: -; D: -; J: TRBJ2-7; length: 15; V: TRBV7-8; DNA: TGTGCCAGCAGCTTAGATGGGGGACAAAACTACGAGCAGTACTTC; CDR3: CASSLDGGQNYEQYF
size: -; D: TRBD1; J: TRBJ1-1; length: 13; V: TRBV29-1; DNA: TGCAGCTCAATGGGACAGCGCAACACTGAAGCTTTCTTT; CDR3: CSSMGQRNTEAFF